The 19 T cell receptor beta chains given below trace back to one sample, sequenced in a study of cytomegalovirus exposure and HLA in healthy donors. 13 Jbeta primers and 60 Vbeta primers were used for the PCR. TCRdb's copy holds only in-frame clones and misses some; the assay was immunoSEQ multiplex PCR. The repertoire has some 180,000 clones, around 74% of them found once; the top ten carry over 2.5%. Specimen: PBMCs. The receptor set was obtained from a male donor in good health and CMV-seronegative.

The CDR3 reads CASSLPLLQGASYTF. CDR3 DNA sequence: TGTGCCAGCAGCCTGCCCCTCTTACAGGGGGCAAGCTACACCTTC. The V gene is TRBV7-9, the J gene TRBJ1-2, with 9 nucleotides matching TRBD1. The CDR3 is made up of 15 amino acids. The junction had 13 bases not matched to a gene; V was cut back by 5 bases and J by 9 bases. Germline V lookup: CDR1 SEHNR, CDR2 FQNEAQ (reference sequence).

V usage is TRBV7-3 and J usage is TRBJ2-3, with TRBD1 matching 10 bases. The CDR3 is 16 amino acids. V dropped 5 bases and J dropped 6; count of bases not matched to a gene: 11. Germline-derived CDR1 and CDR2 are SGHTA and FQGTGA. CDR3 in amino acids: CASSPQTGGHWDTQYF. In DNA, the CDR3 is TGTGCCAGCAGCCCCCAGACAGGGGGCCATTGGGATACGCAGTATTTT.

This chain uses TRBV4-1 with TRBJ1-2; 7 nucleotides line up with TRBD1. The germline V gene has CDR1 MGHRA and CDR2 YSYEKL. This CDR3 is 14 amino acids long. V lost 7 bases and J lost 0; bases outside the gene matches: 5. CDR3 coding DNA: TGCGCCAGCACTCGGACAGGAGCTAACTATGGCTACACCTTC. Translated: CASTRTGANYGYTF.

This clone was seen only once. The chain has TRBV4-1 and TRBJ2-2, with a tentative D call TRBD1 (6 bases). The CDR3 totals 15 residues. The V end was cut by 4 bases, the J end by 4 bases, with 13 bases between. Looked up from germline, CDR1 is MGHRA and CDR2 is YSYEKL. Written as DNA, the CDR3 is TGCGCCAGCAGCCCCCGGACAGTGAGCACCGGGGAGCTGTTTTTT. As protein: CASSPRTVSTGELFF.

Note on this clone: A junction boundary mismatches the germline segment, possibly from a read error. Other DNA sequences in this sample translate to the same CDR3. The chain combines TRBV27 with TRBJ2-5; D is uncertain. The CDR3 runs to 15 residues. Germline V gives CDR1 MNHEY, CDR2 SMNVEV (reference sequence). The DNA for the CDR3 is TGCGCCAGCAGTCTCACACCCAATCCCCACGAGACCCAGTACTTC. Its protein product is CASSLTPNPHETQYF.

The genes are TRBV6-6 and TRBJ2-2; D is unclear. Germline V CDR1 and CDR2: MNHNY, SVGAGI (reference sequence). Trimming removed 6 bases at V and 1 base at J, with 6 bases between. The CDR3 has 13 residues. CDR3 sequence: CASSAVNTGELFF. CDR3 bases: TGTGCCAGCAGCGCAGTGAACACCGGGGAGCTGTTTTTT.

The CDR3 sequence: CASSLGQLSNQPQHF. In DNA, the CDR3 is TGTGCCAGCAGCCTGGGACAGCTGAGCAATCAGCCCCAGCATTTT. The chain employs TRBV5-6 and TRBJ1-5, with 7 nucleotides matching TRBD1. The CDR3 is 15 residues long. In germline, CDR1 is SGHDT, CDR2 YYEEEE. V shed 4 bases, J shed 1 base, and the junction held 5 bases outside the gene matches.

V and J are TRBV6-5 and TRBJ1-2, with D perhaps TRBD1 (5 bases). From germline, CDR1 is MNHEY and CDR2 SVGAGI. V gave up 6 bases and J gave up 4 bases, with 18 bases separating them. The CDR3 is made up of 15 amino acids. As DNA, the CDR3 is TGTGCCAGCAGAAGGGGTGCGGAGAACTCCTATGGCTACACCTTC. It yields the protein CASRRGAENSYGYTF.

The chain has TRBV7-3 and TRBJ1-2; TRBD1 aligns across 7 bases. The CDR3 is made up of 13 amino acids. The trim removed 4 bases at V and 6 bases at J, leaving 5 bases unmatched. Germline values: CDR1 SGHTA, CDR2 FQGTGA. CDR3 coding DNA: TGTGCCAGCAGCTATGCAGGGGGAAATGGCTACACCTTC. Translation: CASSYAGGNGYTF. The whole variable domain, remainder taken from reference TRBV7-3 and TRBJ1-2, is GAGVSQTPSNKVTEKGKYVELRCDPISGHTALYWYRQSLGQGPEFLIYFQGTGAADDSGLPNDRFFAVRPEGSVSTLKIQRTERGDSAVYLCASSYAGGNGYTFGSGTRLTVV.

The V gene is TRBV12-5, the J gene TRBJ2-3; D not resolved. The germline CDR1 and CDR2 sequences are LGHNT and FRNRAP. The CDR3 runs 13 residues. V was pared by 0 bases and J by 5 bases, with 6 bases between. The CDR3 coding sequence is TGTGCTAGTGGTTTGGTACTTAGAGATACGCAGTATTTT. Encoded protein: CASGLVLRDTQYF.

This clone has a handful of counts. This chain uses TRBV6-4 with TRBJ2-3; unclear D gene. CDR3 length: 13 amino acids. Germline V lookup: CDR1 MRHNA, CDR2 SNTAGT. The ends were cut back, 7 bases at V and 1 base at J, with 9 bases in the middle. CDR3 region: CASKITGTDTQYF. CDR3 DNA sequence: TGTGCCAGCAAGATTACTGGCACAGATACGCAGTATTTT.

This clone showed up just a few times. The J gene is TRBJ1-2, the V gene TRBV7-2; D possibly corresponds to TRBD1 (6 bases). Germline CDR1 is SGHTA and CDR2 is FQGNSA. V was shortened by 3 bases and J by 7 bases, with 21 bases between the two germline ends. This CDR3 is 16 amino acids long. The CDR3 DNA reads TGTGCCAGCAGCTTTACTTCGGACAGTAGCCTTTCTGGCTACACCTTC. It yields the protein CASSFTSDSSLSGYTF.

The gene calls are TRBV9 and TRBJ1-1, with no clear D. There are 15 residues in the CDR3. CDR1 and CDR2 from the germline V gene are SGDLS and YYNGEE. Trimming pared 0 bases from V and 0 bases from J, leaving 9 bases between. The CDR3 DNA follows: TGTGCCAGCAGCGTAGAACCGGGGATGAACACTGAAGCTTTCTTT. Protein: CASSVEPGMNTEAFF.

V gene TRBV27 combines with J gene TRBJ2-2; maybe TRBD2 (5 bases). Trimming pared 3 bases from V and 0 bases from J, leaving 8 bases between. CDR1 and CDR2 (germline): MNHEY, SMNVEV (reference sequence). This CDR3 comprises 15 residues. CDR3 loop: CASSFERANTGELFF. CDR3 DNA sequence: TGTGCCAGCAGTTTTGAGAGGGCGAACACCGGGGAGCTGTTTTTT.

The V gene is TRBV19, the J gene TRBJ1-2; 7 nucleotides agree with TRBD1. Looked up from germline, CDR1 is LNHDA and CDR2 is SQIVND (reference sequence). With V trimmed by 4 bases and J by 5 bases, 10 bases remained unmatched. This CDR3 comprises 15 residues. CDR3 residues: CASSKGDSGGYGYTF. The CDR3 DNA reads TGTGCCAGTAGTAAAGGGGACAGCGGGGGATATGGCTACACCTTC.

This clone was counted a few times. Only one base separates this from a far larger clonotype, so it likely reflects a read error. The gene calls are TRBV5-6 and TRBJ2-7; D might be TRBD2 (6 bases). The germline gives CDR1 SGHDT, CDR2 YYEEEE. This CDR3 has 16 amino acids. The V end lost 4 bases, the J end lost 0 bases, and 17 bases lay between the germline ends. CDR3 in amino acids: CASSQAEGTGSYEQYF. The CDR3, as DNA: TGTGCCAGCAGCCAAGCTGAAGGGACTGGCTCCTACGAGCAGTACTTC.

The chain couples TRBV6-6 to TRBJ1-6, with D tentatively TRBD1 (6 bases). V was trimmed by 8 bases and J by 7 bases, leaving 15 bases between them. Germline V gene lookup returns CDR1 MNHNY and CDR2 SVGAGI (reference sequence). The CDR3 runs 14 residues. The CDR3: CASLKGGGNSPLHF. In DNA form, the CDR3 reads TGTGCCAGCCTTAAGGGGGGAGGGAATTCACCCCTCCACTTT.

V and J are TRBV4-1 and TRBJ2-7; a possible D gene is TRBD1 (7 bases). The CDR3 sequence is 17 residues long. Germline loops: CDR1 MGHRA, CDR2 YSYEKL. The V and J ends lost 4 bases and 6 bases respectively, with 25 bases between them. The CDR3 is CASSLRGANDPRAEQYF. CDR3 nucleotides: TGCGCCAGCAGCCTCAGGGGGGCCAATGATCCCCGGGCCGAGCAGTACTTC.

This clone was found a few times. This chain uses TRBV30 with TRBJ2-1; possibly TRBD2 for D (6 bases). The CDR3 runs 16 residues. Germline CDR1 is GTSNPN and CDR2 is SVGIG (reference sequence). The V end lost 2 bases, the J end lost 4 bases, and 18 bases lay between the germline ends. The CDR3 coding sequence is TGTGCCTGGAGTAATGGAAGGAGGGGCAGATACAATGAGCAGTTCTTC. It codes for CAWSNGRRGRYNEQFF.